This note documents a single T cell receptor (beta chain) sequence. Its antigen remains unidentified. This specimen comes from a study of lymphopenia after photon versus proton radiotherapy. Findings of the study overall: Photon-treated patients lost naive T cells and TCR diversity; proton-treated stayed stable. After lymphocyte nadir, photon-treated repertoires showed oligoclonal expansion, especially CD8+ Temra. A bigger post-nadir fall in TCR diversity correlated inversely with survival time in deceased patients.

V shed 8 bases and J 5 bases; nucleotides not matched to a gene: 9. This CDR3 contains 13 residues. Germline V gene data show CDR1 as GTSNPN and CDR2 as SVGIG (reference sequence). Clones were sequenced by immunoSEQ multiplex PCR, and TCRdb holds only the in-frame ones, with some missing. In the table there are more than 45,000 clones, about 92% of which are singletons. The origin of this receptor is a woman in her thirties or forties with cholangiocarcinoma. The gene calls are TRBV30 and TRBJ2-3, with 8 bases identical to TRBD2. The sample was peripheral blood, taken from a patient treated with photon-based radiotherapy. CDR3 loop: CAGFSGNVDTQYF. The CDR3 DNA sequence: TGTGCCGGATTTAGCGGGAATGTAGATACGCAGTATTTT.